This T cell receptor (beta chain) was captured by sequencing in a study of early T cells in non-severe SARS-CoV-2 infection. The V and J ends lost 0 bases and 4 bases respectively, with 11 bases between them. This CDR3 comprises 16 residues. Looked up from germline, CDR1 is SGHRS and CDR2 is YFSETQ. Overall study findings and caveats: Matching against VDJdb likely underestimated virus-specific expansions, favoring anti-spike CD8.

This clonotype occurred many times. Its antigen is not identified. Each single cDNA molecule received a unique molecular identifier. Each CDR3 protein gets one entry after TCRdb re-called the 5' RACE reads with MiXCR. Counted here are under 60,000 distinct CDR3 sequences, roughly 5.5% occurring once; the ten biggest clones make up 4.5% to 5.5%. The chain employs TRBV5-1 and TRBJ2-6; D perhaps matches TRBD1 (6 bases). Specimen: whole blood. This clonotype originated in an adult who was a healthcare worker with PCR-confirmed SARS-CoV-2 infection or an uninfected control (not recorded which). CDR3 sequence: CASSLATGLGANVLTF. CDR3 bases: TGCGCCAGCAGCTTGGCTACAGGGTTAGGGGCCAACGTCCTGACTTTC.